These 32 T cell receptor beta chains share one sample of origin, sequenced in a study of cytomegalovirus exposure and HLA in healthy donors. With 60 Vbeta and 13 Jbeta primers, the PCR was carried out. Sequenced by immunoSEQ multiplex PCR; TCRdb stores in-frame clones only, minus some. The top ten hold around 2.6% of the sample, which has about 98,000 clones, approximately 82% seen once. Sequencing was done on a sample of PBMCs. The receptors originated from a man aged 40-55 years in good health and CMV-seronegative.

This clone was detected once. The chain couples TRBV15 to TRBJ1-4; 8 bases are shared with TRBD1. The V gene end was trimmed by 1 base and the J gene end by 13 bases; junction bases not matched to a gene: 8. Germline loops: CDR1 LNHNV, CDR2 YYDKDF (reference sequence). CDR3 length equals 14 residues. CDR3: CATSRGPGGSILFF. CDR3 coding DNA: TGTGCCACCAGCAGAGGACCAGGGGGCTCTATACTGTTTTTT.

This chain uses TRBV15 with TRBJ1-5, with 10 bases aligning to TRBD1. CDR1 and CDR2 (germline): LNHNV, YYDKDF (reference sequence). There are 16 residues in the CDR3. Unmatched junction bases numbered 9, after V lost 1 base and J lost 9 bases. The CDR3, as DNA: TGTGCCACCAGCAGAGTGGGACAGGGGCAGAGTCTGCCCCAGCATTTT. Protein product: CATSRVGQGQSLPQHF.

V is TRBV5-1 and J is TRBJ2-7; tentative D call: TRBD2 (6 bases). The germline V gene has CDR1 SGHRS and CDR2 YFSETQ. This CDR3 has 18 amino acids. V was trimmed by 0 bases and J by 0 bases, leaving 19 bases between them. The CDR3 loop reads CASSLATLGGRSSYEQYF. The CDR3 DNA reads TGCGCCAGCAGCTTGGCTACCCTCGGGGGAAGGAGCTCCTACGAGCAGTACTTC.

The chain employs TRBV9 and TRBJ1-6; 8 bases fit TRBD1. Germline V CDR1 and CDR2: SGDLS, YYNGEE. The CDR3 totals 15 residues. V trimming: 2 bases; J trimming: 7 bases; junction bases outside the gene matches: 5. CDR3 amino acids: CASSVTGVDNSPLHF. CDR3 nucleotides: TGTGCCAGCAGCGTGACAGGGGTGGACAATTCACCCCTCCACTTT.

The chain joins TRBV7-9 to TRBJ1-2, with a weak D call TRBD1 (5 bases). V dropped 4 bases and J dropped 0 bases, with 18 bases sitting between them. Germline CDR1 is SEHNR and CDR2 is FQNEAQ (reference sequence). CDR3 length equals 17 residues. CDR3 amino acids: CASSSQQQGTTNYGYTF. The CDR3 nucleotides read TGTGCCAGCAGCTCCCAGCAGCAGGGAACTACTAACTATGGCTACACCTTC.

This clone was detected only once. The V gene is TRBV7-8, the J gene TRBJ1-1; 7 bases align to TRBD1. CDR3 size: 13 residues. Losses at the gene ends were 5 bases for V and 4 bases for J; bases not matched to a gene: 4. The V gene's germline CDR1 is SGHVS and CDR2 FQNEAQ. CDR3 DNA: TGTGCCAGCAGCAGACAGGGAGCCACTGAAGCTTTCTTT. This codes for CASSRQGATEAFF.

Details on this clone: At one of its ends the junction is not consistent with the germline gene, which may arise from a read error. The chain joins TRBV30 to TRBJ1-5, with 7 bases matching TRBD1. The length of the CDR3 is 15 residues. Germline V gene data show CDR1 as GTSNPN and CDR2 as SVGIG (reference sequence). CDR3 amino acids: CAWSAGRGSNQPQHF. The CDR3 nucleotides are TGTGCTTGGAGTGCGGGCAGGGGGAGCAATCAGCCCCAGCATTTT.

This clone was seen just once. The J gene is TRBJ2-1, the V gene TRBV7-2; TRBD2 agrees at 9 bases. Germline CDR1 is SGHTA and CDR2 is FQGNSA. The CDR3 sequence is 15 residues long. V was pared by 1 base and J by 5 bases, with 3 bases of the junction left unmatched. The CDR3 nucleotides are TGTGCCAGCAGCTTAGTTGCTAGCGGGGACAATGAGCAGTTCTTC. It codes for CASSLVASGDNEQFF.

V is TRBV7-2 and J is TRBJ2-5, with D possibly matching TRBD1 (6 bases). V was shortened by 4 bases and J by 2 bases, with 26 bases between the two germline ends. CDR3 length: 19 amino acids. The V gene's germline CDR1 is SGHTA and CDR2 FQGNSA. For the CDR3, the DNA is TGTGCCAGCAGCTACATCCCTACCGGAGGACAGCTGATACAAGAGACCCAGTACTTC. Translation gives CASSYIPTGGQLIQETQYF.

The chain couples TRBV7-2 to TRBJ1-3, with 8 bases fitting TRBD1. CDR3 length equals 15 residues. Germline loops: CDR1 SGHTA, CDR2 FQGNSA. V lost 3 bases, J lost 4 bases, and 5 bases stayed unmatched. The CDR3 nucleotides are TGTGCCAGCAGCTTTCAGGGGGCGCGAGGAAACACCATATATTTT. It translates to CASSFQGARGNTIYF. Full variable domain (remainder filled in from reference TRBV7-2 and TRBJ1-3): GAGVSQSPSNKVTEKGKDVELRCDPISGHTALYWYRQSLGQGLEFLIYFQGNSAPDKSGLPSDRFSAERTGGSVSTLTIQRTQQEDSAVYLCASSFQGARGNTIYFGEGSWLTVV.

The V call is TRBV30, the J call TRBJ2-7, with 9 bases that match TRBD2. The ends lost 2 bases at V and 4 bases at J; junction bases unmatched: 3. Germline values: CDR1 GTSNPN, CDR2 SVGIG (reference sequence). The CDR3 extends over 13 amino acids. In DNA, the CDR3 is TGTGCCTGGAGTAGCGGGGGGCTATACGAGCAGTACTTC. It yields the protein CAWSSGGLYEQYF.

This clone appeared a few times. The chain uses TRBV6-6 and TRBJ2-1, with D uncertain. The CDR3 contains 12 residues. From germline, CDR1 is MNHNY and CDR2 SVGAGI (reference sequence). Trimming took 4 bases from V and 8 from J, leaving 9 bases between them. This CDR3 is CASSFQNDEQFF. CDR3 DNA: TGTGCCAGCAGTTTCCAAAATGATGAGCAGTTCTTC.

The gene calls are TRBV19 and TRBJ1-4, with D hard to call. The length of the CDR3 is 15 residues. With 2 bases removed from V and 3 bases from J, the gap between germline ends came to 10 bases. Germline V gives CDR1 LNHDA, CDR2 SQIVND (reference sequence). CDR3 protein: CASSIYSGANEKLFF. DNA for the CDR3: TGTGCCAGTAGTATATATTCCGGGGCTAATGAAAAACTGTTTTTT.

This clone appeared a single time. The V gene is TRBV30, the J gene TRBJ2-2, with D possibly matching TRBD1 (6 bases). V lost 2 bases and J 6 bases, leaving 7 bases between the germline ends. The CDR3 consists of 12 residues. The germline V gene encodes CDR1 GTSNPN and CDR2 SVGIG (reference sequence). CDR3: CAWSQGSGELFF. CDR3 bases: TGTGCCTGGAGTCAGGGGTCCGGGGAGCTGTTTTTT.

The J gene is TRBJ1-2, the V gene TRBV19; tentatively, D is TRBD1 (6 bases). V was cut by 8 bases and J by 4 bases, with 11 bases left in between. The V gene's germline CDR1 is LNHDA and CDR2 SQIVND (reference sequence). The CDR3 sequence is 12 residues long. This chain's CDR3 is CASHRVSYGYTF. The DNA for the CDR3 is TGTGCCAGTCACAGGGTATCCTATGGCTACACCTTC.

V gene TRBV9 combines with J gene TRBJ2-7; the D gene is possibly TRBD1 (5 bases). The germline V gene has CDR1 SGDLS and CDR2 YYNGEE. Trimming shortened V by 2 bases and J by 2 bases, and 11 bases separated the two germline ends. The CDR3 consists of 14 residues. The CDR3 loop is CASSVGRVAYEQYF. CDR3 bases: TGTGCCAGCAGCGTGGGCAGGGTTGCCTACGAGCAGTACTTC.

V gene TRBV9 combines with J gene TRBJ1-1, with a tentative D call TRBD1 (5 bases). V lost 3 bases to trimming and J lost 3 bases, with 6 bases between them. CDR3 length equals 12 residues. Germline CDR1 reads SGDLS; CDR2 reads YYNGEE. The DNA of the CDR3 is TGTGCCAGCAGCGAGGGGCACACTGAAGCTTTCTTT. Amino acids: CASSEGHTEAFF. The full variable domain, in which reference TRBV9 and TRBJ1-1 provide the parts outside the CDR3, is DSGVTQTPKHLITATGQRVTLRCSPRSGDLSVYWYQQSLDQGLQFLIQYYNGEERAKGNILERFSAQQFPDLHSELNLSSLELGDSALYFCASSEGHTEAFFGQGTRLTVV.

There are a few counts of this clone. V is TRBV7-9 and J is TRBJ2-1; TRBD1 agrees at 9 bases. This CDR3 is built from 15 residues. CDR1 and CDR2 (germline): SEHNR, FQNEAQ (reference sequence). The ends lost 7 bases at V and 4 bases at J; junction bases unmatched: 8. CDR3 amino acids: CASIAGTGMYNEQFF. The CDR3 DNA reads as TGTGCCAGCATCGCCGGGACAGGGATGTACAATGAGCAGTTCTTC.

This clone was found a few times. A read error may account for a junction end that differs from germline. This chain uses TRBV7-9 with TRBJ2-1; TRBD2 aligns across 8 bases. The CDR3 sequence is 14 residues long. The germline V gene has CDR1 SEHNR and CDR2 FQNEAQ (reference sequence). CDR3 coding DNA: TGTGCCAGCTCCTCGGGGGGGTCCTTCAATGAGCAGTTCTTC. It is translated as CASSSGGSFNEQFF.

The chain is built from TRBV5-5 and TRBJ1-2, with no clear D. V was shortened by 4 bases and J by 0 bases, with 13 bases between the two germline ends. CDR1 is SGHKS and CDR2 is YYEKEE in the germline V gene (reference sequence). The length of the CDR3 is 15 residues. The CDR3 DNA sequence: TGTGCCAGCAGCCCCCCCGGGAGGTCTAACTATGGCTACACCTTC. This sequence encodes CASSPPGRSNYGYTF.

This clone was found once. This CDR3 reads CASSPRTSRNTGELFF. CDR3 bases: TGTGCCAGCAGCCCCAGGACTAGCCGGAACACCGGGGAGCTGTTTTTT. The gene calls are TRBV7-2 and TRBJ2-2; 8 positions match TRBD2. Per the germline V gene, CDR1 is SGHTA and CDR2 is FQGNSA. This CDR3 has 16 amino acids. V trimming: 5 bases; J trimming: 1 base; junction bases outside the gene matches: 6.

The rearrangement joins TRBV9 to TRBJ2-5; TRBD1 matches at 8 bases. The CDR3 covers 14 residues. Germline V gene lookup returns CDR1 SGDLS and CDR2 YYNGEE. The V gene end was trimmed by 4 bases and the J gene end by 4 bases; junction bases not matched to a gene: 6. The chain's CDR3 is CASSPPGGGETQYF. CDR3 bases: TGTGCCAGCAGCCCTCCAGGGGGCGGAGAGACCCAGTACTTC.

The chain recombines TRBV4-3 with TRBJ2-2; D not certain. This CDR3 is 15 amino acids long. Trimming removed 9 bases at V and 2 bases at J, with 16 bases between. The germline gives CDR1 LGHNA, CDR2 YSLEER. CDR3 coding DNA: TGCGCCAGTCGTCCTAGTCACTTAAACACCGGGGAGCTGTTTTTT. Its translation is CASRPSHLNTGELFF.

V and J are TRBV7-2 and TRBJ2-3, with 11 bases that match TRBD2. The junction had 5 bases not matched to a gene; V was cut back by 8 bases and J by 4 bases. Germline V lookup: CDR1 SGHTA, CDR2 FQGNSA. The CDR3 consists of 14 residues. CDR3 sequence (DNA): TGTGCCAGCCTGATGGGACTAGCGGCAGATACGCAGTATTTT. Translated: CASLMGLAADTQYF.

The CDR3 here is CASSSPGLGGTEAFF. CDR3 bases: TGTGCCAGCAGCTCACCCGGACTGGGAGGCACTGAAGCTTTCTTT. The rearrangement joins TRBV7-2 to TRBJ1-1; no definite D call. The CDR3 loop spans 15 amino acids. CDR1 and CDR2 (germline): SGHTA, FQGNSA. The V end was cut by 4 bases, the J end by 4 bases, with 16 bases between.

CDR3 sequence (DNA): TGTGCCAGCAGCTTAGTGAAGCTTACCGGGGAGCTGTTTTTT. This translates into CASSLVKLTGELFF. This chain connects TRBV7-9 to TRBJ2-2, with D unclear. Trimming took off 1 base at V and 5 bases at J, with 8 bases between the two ends. The CDR3 runs 14 residues. Germline-derived CDR1 and CDR2 are SEHNR and FQNEAQ (reference sequence).

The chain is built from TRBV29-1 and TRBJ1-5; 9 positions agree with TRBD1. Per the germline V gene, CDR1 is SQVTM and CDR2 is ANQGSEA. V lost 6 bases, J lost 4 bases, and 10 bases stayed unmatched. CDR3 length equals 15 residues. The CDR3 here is CSVSIIGTGNQPQHF. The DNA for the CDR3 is TGCAGCGTATCCATTATTGGGACAGGGAATCAGCCCCAGCATTTT. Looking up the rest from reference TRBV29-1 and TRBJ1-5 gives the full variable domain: SAVISQKPSRDICQRGTSLTIQCQVDSQVTMMFWYRQQPGQSLTLIATANQGSEATYESGFVIDKFPISRPNLTFSTLTVSNMSPEDSSIYLCSVSIIGTGNQPQHFGDGTRLSIL.

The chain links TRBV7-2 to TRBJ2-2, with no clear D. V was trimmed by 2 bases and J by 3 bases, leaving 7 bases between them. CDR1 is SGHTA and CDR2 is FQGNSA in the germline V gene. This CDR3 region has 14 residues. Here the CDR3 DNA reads TGTGCCAGCAGCTTATACCGGGACACCGGGGAGCTGTTTTTT. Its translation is CASSLYRDTGELFF.

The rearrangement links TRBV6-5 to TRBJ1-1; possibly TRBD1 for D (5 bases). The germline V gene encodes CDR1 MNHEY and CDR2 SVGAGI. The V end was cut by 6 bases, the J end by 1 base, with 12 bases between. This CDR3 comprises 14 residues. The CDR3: CASSQRGPNTEAFF. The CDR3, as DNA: TGTGCCAGCAGCCAAAGGGGCCCGAACACTGAAGCTTTCTTT.

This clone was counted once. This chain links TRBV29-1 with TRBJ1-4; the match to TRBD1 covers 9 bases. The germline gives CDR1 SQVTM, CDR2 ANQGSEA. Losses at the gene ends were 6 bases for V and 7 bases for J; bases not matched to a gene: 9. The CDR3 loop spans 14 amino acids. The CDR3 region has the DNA TGCAGCGTGACGGCCGGGACAGGGCGTGAAAAACTGTTTTTT. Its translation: CSVTAGTGREKLFF. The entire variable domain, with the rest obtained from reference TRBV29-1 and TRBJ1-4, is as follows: SAVISQKPSRDICQRGTSLTIQCQVDSQVTMMFWYRQQPGQSLTLIATANQGSEATYESGFVIDKFPISRPNLTFSTLTVSNMSPEDSSIYLCSVTAGTGREKLFFGSGTQLSVL.

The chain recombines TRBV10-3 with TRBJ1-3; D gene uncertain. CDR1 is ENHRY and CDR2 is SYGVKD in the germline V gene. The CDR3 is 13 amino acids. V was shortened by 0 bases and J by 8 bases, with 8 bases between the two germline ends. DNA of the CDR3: TGTGCCATCAGTGAGTCCAGGTCAGACACCATATATTTT. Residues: CAISESRSDTIYF.

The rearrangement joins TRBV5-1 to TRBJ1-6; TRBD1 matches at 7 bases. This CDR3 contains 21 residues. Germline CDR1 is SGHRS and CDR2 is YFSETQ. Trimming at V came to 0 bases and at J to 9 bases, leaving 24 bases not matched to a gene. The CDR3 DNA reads TGCGCCAGCAGCTTGGTGCCCACGAACCTGTTCCGGGACAGAAGGGGTTCACCCCTCCACTTT. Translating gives CASSLVPTNLFRDRRGSPLHF.